This TCR beta chain was retrieved from a study of blood T cells in healthy people across ages. Study results and limitations: Strong correlation linked observed beta diversity and percent naive T cells. Nothing was known about donor CMV status, and this possibly confounded expanded clonotype changes. PBMCs that were unsorted prevented a conclusive naive versus antigen-experienced comparison.

Unmatched junction bases numbered 10, after V lost 6 bases and J lost 7 bases. CDR3 length equals 16 residues. This clonotype was seen only a few times. Its antigen is unidentified. A J-beta primer mix and a sample-barcoded 5' primer were used in a second PCR of roughly 6 to 12 cycles. All cDNA molecules were each tagged by a template-switch adaptor with 12 random nucleotides. One entry per CDR3 protein results from TCRdb running MiXCR on the 5' RACE reads. Among fewer than 950,000 distinct CDR3 sequences listed, 40% to 65% were seen once. This TCR came from a man older than 75 in good health. The sequenced material came from blood. V gene TRBV12-3 or TRBV12-4 combines with J gene TRBJ1-5, with 12 bases lining up with TRBD1. The CDR3 DNA sequence: TGTGCCAGCAGCCGTCTGGGGACAGGGGGCCGACAGCCCCAGCATTTT. Encoded protein: CASSRLGTGGRQPQHF.